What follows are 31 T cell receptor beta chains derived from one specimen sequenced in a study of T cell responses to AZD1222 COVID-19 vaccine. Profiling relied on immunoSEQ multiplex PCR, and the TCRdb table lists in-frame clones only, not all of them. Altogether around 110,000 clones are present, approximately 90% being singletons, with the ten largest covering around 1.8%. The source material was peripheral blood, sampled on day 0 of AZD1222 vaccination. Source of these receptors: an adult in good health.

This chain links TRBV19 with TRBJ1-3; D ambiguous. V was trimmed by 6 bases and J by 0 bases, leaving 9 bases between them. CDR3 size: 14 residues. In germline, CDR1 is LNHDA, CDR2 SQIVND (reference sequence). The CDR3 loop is CASSPGGSGNTIYF. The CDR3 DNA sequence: TGTGCCAGTAGCCCCGGCGGCTCTGGAAACACCATATATTTT.

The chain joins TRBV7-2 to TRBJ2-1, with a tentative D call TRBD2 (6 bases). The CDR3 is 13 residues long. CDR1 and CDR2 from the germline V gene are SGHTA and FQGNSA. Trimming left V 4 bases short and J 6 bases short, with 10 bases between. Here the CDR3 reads CASSSPSVNEQFF. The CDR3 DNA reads TGTGCCAGCAGCTCTCCTAGCGTCAATGAGCAGTTCTTC.

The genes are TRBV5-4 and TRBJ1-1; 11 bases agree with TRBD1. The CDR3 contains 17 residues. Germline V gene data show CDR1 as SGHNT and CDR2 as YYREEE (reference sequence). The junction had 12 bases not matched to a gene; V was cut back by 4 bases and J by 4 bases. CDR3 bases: TGTGCCAGCAGCCTTTTCGGAATAGGACAGGGGGCCACTGAAGCTTTCTTT. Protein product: CASSLFGIGQGATEAFF.

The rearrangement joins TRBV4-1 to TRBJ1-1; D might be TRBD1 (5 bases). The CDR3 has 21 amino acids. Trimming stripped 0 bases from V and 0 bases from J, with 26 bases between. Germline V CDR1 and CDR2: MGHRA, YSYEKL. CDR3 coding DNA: TGCGCCAGCAGCCAAGAAAAGTTGGGGGAGGGCACAAGAGGTATGAACACTGAAGCTTTCTTT. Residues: CASSQEKLGEGTRGMNTEAFF.

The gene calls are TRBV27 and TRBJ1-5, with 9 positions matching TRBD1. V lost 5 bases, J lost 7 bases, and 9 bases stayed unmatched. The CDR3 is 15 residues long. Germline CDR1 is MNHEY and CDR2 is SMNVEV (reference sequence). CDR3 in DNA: TGTGCCAGCAGTGCTGGGACAGGGATCGGGCAGCCCCAGCATTTT. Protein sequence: CASSAGTGIGQPQHF.

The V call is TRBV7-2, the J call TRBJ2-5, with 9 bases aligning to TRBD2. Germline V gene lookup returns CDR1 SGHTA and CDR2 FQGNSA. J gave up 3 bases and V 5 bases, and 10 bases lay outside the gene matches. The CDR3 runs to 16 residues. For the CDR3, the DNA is TGTGCCAGCAGCCCGAGGGGTAGCGGGAGTAAAGAGACCCAGTACTTC. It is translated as CASSPRGSGSKETQYF.

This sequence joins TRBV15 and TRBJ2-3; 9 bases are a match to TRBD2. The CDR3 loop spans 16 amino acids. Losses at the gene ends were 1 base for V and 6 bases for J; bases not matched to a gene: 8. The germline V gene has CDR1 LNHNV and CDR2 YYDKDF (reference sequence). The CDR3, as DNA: TGTGCCACCAGCAGAGGAATTAGCGGGAGAAAGGATACGCAGTATTTT. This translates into CATSRGISGRKDTQYF.

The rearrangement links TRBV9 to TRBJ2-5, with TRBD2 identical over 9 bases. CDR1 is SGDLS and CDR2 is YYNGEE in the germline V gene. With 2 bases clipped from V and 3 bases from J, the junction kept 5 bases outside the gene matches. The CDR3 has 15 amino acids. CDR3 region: CASSVGGGVKETQYF. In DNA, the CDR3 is TGTGCCAGCAGCGTCGGCGGGGGGGTAAAAGAGACCCAGTACTTC. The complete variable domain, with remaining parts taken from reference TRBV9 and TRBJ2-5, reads DSGVTQTPKHLITATGQRVTLRCSPRSGDLSVYWYQQSLDQGLQFLIQYYNGEERAKGNILERFSAQQFPDLHSELNLSSLELGDSALYFCASSVGGGVKETQYFGPGTRLLVL.

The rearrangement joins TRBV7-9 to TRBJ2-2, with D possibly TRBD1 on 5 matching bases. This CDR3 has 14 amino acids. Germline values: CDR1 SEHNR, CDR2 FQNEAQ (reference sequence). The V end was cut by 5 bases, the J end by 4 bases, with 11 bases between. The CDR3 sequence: CASSRGQSTGELFF. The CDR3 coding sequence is TGTGCCAGCAGCCGCGGACAATCCACCGGGGAGCTGTTTTTT.

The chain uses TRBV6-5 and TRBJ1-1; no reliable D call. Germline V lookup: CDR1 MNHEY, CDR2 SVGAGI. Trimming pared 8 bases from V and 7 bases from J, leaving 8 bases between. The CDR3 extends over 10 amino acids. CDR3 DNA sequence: TGTGCCAGCGTTCGGGGTGAAGCTTTCTTT. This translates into CASVRGEAFF.

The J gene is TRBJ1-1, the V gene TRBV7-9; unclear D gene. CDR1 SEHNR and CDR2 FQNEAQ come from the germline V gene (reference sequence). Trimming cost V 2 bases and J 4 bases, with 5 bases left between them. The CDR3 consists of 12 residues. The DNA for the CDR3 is TGTGCCAGCAGCTTATGGCCCACTGAAGCTTTCTTT. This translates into CASSLWPTEAFF. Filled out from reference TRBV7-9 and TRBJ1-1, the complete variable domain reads DTGVSQNPRHKITKRGQNVTFRCDPISEHNRLYWYRQTLGQGPEFLTYFQNEAQLEKSRLLSDRFSAERPKGSFSTLEIQRTEQGDSAMYLCASSLWPTEAFFGQGTRLTVV.

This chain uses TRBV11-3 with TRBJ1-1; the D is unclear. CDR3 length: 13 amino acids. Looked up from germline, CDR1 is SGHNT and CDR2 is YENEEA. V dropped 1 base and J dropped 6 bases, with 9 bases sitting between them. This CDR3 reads CASSLGPKAEAFF. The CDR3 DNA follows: TGTGCCAGCAGCTTAGGGCCGAAGGCTGAAGCTTTCTTT.

DNA of the CDR3: TGCGCCAGCAGTCCGACTAGCGCATACAATGAGCAGTTCTTC. Its protein product is CASSPTSAYNEQFF. This sequence joins TRBV5-1 and TRBJ2-1; 8 bases align to TRBD2. J was trimmed by 4 bases and V by 5 bases; bases with no gene match: 5. CDR1 is SGHRS, CDR2 YFSETQ, per germline. CDR3 length: 14 residues.

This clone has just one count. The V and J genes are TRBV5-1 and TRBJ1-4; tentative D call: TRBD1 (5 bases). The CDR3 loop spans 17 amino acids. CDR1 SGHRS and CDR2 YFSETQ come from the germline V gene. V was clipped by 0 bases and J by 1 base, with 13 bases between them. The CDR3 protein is CASSLGYGTGTNEKLFF. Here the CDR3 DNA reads TGCGCCAGCAGCTTGGGTTACGGGACTGGAACTAATGAAAAACTGTTTTTT. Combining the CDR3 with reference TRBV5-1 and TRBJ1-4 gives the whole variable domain KAGVTQTPRYLIKTRGQQVTLSCSPISGHRSVSWYQQTPGQGLQFLFEYFSETQRNKGNFPGRFSGRQFSNSRSEMNVSTLELGDSALYLCASSLGYGTGTNEKLFFGSGTQLSVL.

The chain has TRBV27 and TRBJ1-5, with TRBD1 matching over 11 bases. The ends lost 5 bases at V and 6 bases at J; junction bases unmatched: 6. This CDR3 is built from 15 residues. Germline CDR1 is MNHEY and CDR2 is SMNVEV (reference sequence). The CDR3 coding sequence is TGTGCCAGCAGTCCGGACAGGGGGCGAGTTCAGCCCCAGCATTTT. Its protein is CASSPDRGRVQPQHF.

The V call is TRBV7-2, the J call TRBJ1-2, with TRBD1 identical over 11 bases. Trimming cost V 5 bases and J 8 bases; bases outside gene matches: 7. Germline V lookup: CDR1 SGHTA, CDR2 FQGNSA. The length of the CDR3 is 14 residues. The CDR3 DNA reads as TGTGCCAGCAGCCCCGGACAGGGGGCGGTCGGCTACACCTTC. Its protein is CASSPGQGAVGYTF.

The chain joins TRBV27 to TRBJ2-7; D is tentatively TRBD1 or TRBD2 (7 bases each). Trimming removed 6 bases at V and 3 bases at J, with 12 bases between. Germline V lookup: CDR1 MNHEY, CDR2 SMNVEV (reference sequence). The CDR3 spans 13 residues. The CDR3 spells CASRGGDSYEQYV. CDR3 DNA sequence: TGTGCCAGCAGGGGGGGGGACAGCTACGAGCAGTACGTC.

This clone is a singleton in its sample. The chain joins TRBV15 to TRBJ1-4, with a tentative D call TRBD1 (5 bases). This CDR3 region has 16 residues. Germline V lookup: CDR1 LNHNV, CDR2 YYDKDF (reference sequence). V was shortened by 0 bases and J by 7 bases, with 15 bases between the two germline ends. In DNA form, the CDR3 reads TGTGCCACCAGCAGAGAGGCTGGGGGGGAAAGTGAAAAACTGTTTTTT. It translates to CATSREAGGESEKLFF. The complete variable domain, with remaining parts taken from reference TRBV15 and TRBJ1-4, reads DAMVIQNPRYQVTQFGKPVTLSCSQTLNHNVMYWYQQKSSQAPKLLFHYYDKDFNNEADTPDNFQSRRPNTSFCFLDIRSPGLGDTAMYLCATSREAGGESEKLFFGSGTQLSVL.

The CDR3 loop is CASSMAVNYGYTF. In nucleotides, the CDR3 is TGTGCCAGTAGTATGGCGGTAAACTATGGCTACACCTTC. V gene TRBV19 combines with J gene TRBJ1-2; no reliable D call. This CDR3 is 13 amino acids long. Germline lookup yields CDR1 LNHDA and CDR2 SQIVND (reference sequence). V lost 3 bases and J 2 bases, leaving 7 bases between the germline ends.

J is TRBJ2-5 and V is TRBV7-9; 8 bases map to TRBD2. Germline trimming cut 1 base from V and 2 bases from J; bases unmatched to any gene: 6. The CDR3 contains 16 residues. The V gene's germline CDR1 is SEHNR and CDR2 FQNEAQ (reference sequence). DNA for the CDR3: TGTGCCAGCAGCTTAGGAGTAGCGGGGATTCAAGAGACCCAGTACTTC. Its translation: CASSLGVAGIQETQYF. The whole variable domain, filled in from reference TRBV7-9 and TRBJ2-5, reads DTGVSQNPRHKITKRGQNVTFRCDPISEHNRLYWYRQTLGQGPEFLTYFQNEAQLEKSRLLSDRFSAERPKGSFSTLEIQRTEQGDSAMYLCASSLGVAGIQETQYFGPGTRLLVL.

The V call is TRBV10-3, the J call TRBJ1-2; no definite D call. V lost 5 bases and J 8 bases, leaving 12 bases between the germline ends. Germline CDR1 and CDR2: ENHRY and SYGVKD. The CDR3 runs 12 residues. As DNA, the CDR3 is TGTGCCATCAGTCGTCAGCCTATAGGCTACACCTTC. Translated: CAISRQPIGYTF.

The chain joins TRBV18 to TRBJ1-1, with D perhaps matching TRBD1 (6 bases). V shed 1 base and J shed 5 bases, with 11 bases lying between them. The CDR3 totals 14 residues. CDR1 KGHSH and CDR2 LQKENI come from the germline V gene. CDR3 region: CASSPRGGQTEAFF. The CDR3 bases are TGTGCCAGCTCACCACGCGGGGGGCAAACTGAAGCTTTCTTT.

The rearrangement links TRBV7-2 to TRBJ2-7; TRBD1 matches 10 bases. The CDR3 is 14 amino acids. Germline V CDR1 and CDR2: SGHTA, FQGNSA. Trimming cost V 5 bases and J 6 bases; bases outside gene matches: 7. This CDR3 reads CASSRDGTGVEQYF. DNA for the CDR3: TGTGCCAGCAGCAGAGATGGGACAGGGGTCGAGCAGTACTTC.

CDR3 sequence (DNA): TGTGCCAGCAGTTTAGCGGGACAGCCAGTTAATTCACCCCTCCACTTT. Protein: CASSLAGQPVNSPLHF. The genes are TRBV6-5 and TRBJ1-6, with 7 bases identical to TRBD1. Germline V lookup: CDR1 MNHEY, CDR2 SVGAGI. Trimming took 4 bases from V and 6 from J; bases not matched to a gene: 9. The CDR3 covers 16 residues.

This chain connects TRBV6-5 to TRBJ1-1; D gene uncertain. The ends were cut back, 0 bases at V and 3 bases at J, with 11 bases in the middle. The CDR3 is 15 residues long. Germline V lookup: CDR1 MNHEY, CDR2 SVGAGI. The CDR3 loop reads CASSYSALQDTEAFF. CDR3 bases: TGTGCCAGCAGTTACTCGGCTCTGCAAGACACTGAAGCTTTCTTT.

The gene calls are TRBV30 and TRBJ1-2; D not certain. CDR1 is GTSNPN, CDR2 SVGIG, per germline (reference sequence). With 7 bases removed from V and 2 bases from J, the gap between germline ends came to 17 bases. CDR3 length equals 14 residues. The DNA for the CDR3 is TGTGCCTCGCCGTTCAATAGACGAAACTATGGCTACACCTTC. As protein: CASPFNRRNYGYTF. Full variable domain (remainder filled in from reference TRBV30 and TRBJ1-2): SQTIHQWPATLVQPVGSPLSLECTVEGTSNPNLYWYRQAAGRGLQLLFYSVGIGQISSEVPQNLSASRPQDRQFILSSKKLLLSDSGFYLCASPFNRRNYGYTFGSGTRLTVV.

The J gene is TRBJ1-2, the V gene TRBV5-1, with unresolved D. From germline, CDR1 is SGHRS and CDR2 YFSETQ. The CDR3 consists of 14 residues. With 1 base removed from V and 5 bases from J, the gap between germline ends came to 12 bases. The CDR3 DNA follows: TGCGCCAGCAGCTTGAGTCCGGTTACTTATGGCTACACCTTC. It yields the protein CASSLSPVTYGYTF.

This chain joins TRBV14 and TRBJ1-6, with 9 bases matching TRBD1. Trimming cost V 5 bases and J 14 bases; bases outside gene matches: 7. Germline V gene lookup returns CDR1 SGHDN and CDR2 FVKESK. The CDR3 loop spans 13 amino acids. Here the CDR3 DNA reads TGTGCCAGCAGCTCGGGACAGGGCCTGGCCCTCCACTTT. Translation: CASSSGQGLALHF.

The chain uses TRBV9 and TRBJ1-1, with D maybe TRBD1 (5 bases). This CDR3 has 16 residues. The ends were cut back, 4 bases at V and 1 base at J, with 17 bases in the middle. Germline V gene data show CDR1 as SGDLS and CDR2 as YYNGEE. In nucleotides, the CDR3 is TGTGCCAGCAGCTACCCGTGGGGACCCGAGAACACTGAAGCTTTCTTT. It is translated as CASSYPWGPENTEAFF.

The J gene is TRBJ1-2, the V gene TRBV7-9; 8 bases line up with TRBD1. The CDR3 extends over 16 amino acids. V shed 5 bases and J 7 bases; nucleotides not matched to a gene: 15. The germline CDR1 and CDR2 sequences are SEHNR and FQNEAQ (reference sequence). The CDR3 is CASSLGQGRLTGGYTF. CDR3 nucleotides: TGTGCCAGCAGCCTAGGACAGGGACGGCTAACGGGTGGCTACACCTTC.

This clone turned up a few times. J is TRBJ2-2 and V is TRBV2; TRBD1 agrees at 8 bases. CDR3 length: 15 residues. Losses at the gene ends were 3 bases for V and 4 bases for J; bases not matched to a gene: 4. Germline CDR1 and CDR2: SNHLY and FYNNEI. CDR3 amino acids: CASSEQGATTGELFF. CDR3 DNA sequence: TGTGCCAGCAGTGAGCAGGGGGCGACCACCGGGGAGCTGTTTTTT.